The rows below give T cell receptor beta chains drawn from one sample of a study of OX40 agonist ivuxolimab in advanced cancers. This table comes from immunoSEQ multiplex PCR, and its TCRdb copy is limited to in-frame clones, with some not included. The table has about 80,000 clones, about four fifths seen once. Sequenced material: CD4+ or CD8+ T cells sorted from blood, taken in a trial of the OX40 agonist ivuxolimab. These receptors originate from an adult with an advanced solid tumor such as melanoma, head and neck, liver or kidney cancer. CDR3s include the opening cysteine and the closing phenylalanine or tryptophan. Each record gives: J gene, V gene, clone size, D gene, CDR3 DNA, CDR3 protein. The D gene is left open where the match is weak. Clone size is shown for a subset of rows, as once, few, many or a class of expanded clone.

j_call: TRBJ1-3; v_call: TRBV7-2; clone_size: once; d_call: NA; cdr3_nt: TGTGCCAGCAGCTTACCTATGGGGAACACCATATATTTT; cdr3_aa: CASSLPMGNTIYF
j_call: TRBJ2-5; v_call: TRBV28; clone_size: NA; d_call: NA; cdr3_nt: TGTGCCAGCAGTATCTTGGGCGAAGAGACCCAGTACTTC; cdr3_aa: CASSILGEETQYF
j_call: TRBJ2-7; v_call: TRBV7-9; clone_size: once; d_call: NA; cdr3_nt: TGTGCCAGCAGCCACTCCAGTTTCGAGCAGTACTTC; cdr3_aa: CASSHSSFEQYF
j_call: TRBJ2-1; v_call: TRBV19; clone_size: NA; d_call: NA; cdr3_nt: TGTGCCAGTAGTATCGGCGGATACTACAATGAGCAGTTCTTC; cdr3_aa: CASSIGGYYNEQFF
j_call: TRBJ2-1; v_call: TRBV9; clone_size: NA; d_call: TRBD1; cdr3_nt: TGTGCCAGCAGCGTAGGAAGCGCAGGACAGGATGAGCAGTTCTTC; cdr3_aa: CASSVGSAGQDEQFF
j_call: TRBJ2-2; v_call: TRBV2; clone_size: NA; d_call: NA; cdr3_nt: TGTGCCAGCAGTGTACAGGGCTTCGGGGAGCTGTTTTTT; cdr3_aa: CASSVQGFGELFF
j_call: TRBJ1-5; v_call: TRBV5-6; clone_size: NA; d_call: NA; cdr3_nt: TGTGCCAGCAGCTTGCTTGCTACAGCTAATAGCAATCAGCCCCAGCATTTT; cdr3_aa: CASSLLATANSNQPQHF
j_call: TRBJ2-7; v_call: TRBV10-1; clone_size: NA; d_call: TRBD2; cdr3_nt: TGCGCCAGCACCCGAAGAGGGACTAGCGGGAGAGAAAGGTCCTACGAGCAGTACTTC; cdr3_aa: CASTRRGTSGRERSYEQYF
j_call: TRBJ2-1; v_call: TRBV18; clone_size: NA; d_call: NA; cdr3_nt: TGTGCCAGCTCACCACGGGATCGTTCCAATGAGCAGTTCTTC; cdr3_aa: CASSPRDRSNEQFF
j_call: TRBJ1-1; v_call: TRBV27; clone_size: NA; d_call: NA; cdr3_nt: TGTGCCAGCAGTTTAAACAGGGAGGCTTTGCGCTTAGGGGTGAACACTGAAGCTTTCTTT; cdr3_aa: CASSLNREALRLGVNTEAFF
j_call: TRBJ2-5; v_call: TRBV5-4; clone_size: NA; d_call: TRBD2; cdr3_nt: TGTGCCAGCAGCTTTGGGGGACTAGCCGGATTAGGTGAGACCCAGTACTTC; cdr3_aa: CASSFGGLAGLGETQYF
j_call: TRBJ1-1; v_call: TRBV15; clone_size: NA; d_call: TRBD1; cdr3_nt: TGTGCCACCAGCAGACCCGTAATAACCCCGGGACAGACTTTGATGAACACTGAAGCTTTCTTT; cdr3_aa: CATSRPVITPGQTLMNTEAFF
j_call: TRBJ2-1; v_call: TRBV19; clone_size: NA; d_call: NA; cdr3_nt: TGTGCCAGTAGTATTGGGCGGATCCCTCCTCACTACAATGAGCAGTTCTTC; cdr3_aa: CASSIGRIPPHYNEQFF
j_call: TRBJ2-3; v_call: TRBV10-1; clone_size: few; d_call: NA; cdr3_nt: TGCGCCAGCGCCGACGGATTCCGGGCAGATACGCAGTATTTT; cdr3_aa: CASADGFRADTQYF
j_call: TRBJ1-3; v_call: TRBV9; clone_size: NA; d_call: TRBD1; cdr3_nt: TGTGCCAGCAGCTCCTTACCCGGGACAGGGGGCGCGGGTGGAAACACCATATATTTT; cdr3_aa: CASSSLPGTGGAGGNTIYF
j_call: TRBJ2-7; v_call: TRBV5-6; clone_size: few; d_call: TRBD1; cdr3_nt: TGTGCCAGCAGCTTCGGGACAGGGGAGGCCTACGAGCAGTACTTC; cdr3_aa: CASSFGTGEAYEQYF
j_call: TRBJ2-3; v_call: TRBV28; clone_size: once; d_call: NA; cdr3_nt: TGTGCCAGCAGTTTCGCGGTAAATACGCAGTATTTT; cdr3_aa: CASSFAVNTQYF
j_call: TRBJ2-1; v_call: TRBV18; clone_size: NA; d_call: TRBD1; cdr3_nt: TGTGCCAGCTCCAGGACAGGGGGGGACAATGAGCAGTTCTTC; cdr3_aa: CASSRTGGDNEQFF
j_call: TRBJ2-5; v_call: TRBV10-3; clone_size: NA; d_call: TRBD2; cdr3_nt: TGTGCCATCAGTCCGACTAGCGGGAGGCGGGAGACCCAGTACTTC; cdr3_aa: CAISPTSGRRETQYF
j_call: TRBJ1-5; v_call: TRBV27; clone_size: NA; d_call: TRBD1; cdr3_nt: TGTGCCAGCAGGCCGGGACAGGGGTACAATCAGCCCCAGCATTTT; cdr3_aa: CASRPGQGYNQPQHF
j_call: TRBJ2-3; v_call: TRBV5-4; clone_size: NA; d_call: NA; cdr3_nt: TGTGCCAGCAGCTTTCAAGGGGTAGATACGCAGTATTTT; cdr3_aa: CASSFQGVDTQYF
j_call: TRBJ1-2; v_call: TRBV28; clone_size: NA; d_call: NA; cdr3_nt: TGTGCCAGCAGTTTAGATAGGAACTATGGCTACACCTTC; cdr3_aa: CASSLDRNYGYTF
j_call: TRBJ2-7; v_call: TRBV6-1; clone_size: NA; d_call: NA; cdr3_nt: TGTGCCAGCAGTGAAGCGGACGCCCGCTCCTACGAGCAGTACTTC; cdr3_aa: CASSEADARSYEQYF
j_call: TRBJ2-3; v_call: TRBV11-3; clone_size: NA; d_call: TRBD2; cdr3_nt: TGTGCCAGCAGCTCCCTCGGACTAGCGGGAGGAGATACGCAGTATTTT; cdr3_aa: CASSSLGLAGGDTQYF
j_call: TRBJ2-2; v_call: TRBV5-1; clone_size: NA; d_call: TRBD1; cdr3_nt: TGCGCCAGCAGCCCTGGGACAGGGGAGAACACCGGGGAGCTGTTTTTT; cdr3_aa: CASSPGTGENTGELFF
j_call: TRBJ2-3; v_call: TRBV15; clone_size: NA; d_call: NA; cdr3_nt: TGTGCCACCAGCAGAGATAAAGGTGCGAGCACAGATACGCAGTATTTT; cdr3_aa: CATSRDKGASTDTQYF
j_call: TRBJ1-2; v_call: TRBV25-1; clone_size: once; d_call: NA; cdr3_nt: TGTGCCAGCAGTGATAGTCGGTATGGCTACACCTTC; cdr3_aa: CASSDSRYGYTF
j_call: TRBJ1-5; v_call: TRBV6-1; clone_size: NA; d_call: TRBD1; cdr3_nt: TGTGCCAGCAGTGAGGACCACAGGGGGAAGACGCCCCAGCATTTT; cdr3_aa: CASSEDHRGKTPQHF
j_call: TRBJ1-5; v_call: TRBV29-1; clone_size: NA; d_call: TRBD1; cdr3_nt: TGCAGCGCAGGGACAGGGGCCAATCAGCCCCAGCATTTT; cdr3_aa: CSAGTGANQPQHF
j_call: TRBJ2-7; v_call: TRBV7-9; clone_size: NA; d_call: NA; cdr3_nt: TGTGCCAGCAGCTTAGTTTTGGGCTCGTCGAGCGAGCAGTACTTC; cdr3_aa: CASSLVLGSSSEQYF
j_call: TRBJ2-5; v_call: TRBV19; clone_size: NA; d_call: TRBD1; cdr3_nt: TGTGCCAGTAGTCCCGGGACAGTTGAAGAGACCCAGTACTTC; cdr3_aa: CASSPGTVEETQYF
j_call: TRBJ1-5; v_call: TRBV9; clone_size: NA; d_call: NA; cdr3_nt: TGTGCCAGCAGCGTTGGGTGGGACGGGGATAGCAATCAGCCCCAGCATTTT; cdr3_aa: CASSVGWDGDSNQPQHF
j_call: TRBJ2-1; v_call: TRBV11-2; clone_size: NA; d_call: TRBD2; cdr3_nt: TGTGCCAGCAGCCAATGGACCGGGGGGACCCCCAACAATGAGCAGTTCTTC; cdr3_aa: CASSQWTGGTPNNEQFF
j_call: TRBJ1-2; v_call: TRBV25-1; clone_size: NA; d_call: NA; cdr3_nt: TGTGCCAGCAGTGATTCAGGGTATTATGGCTACACCTTC; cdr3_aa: CASSDSGYYGYTF
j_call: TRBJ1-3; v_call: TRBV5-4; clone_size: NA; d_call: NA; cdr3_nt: TGTGCCAGCAGTCAGGACAGCTCTGGAAACACCATATATTTT; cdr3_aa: CASSQDSSGNTIYF
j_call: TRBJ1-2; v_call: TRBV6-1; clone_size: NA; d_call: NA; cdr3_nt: TGTGCCGGTAGATGGGCAGCGGCTAACTATGGCTACACCTTC; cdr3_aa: CAGRWAAANYGYTF
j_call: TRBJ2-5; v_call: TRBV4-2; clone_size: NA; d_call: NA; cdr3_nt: TGTGCCAGCAGCCGAGAGGAGGGCGCCGAGACCCAGTACTTC; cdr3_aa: CASSREEGAETQYF
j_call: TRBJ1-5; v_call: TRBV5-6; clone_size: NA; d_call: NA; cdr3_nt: TGTGCCAGCAGCTTGGGATACTATAGCAATCAGCCCCAGCATTTT; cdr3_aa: CASSLGYYSNQPQHF
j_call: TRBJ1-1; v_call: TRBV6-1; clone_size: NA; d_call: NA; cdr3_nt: TGTGCCAGCAGTGTTAGACAAACTGAAGCTTTCTTT; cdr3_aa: CASSVRQTEAFF
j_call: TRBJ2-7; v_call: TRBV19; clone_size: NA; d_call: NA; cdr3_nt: TGTGCCAGTAGTATTACGGGGTATGATGCCGAGCAGTACTTC; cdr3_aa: CASSITGYDAEQYF
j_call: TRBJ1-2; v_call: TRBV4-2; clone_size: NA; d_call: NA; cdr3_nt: TGTGCCAGCAGCCAAGATGACCGCAACTATGGCTACACCTTC; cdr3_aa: CASSQDDRNYGYTF
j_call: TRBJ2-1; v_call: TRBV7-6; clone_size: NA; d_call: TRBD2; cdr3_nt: TGTGCCAGCAGCGGGGGGACTAGCGGGAGATCGGCGTACAATGAGCAGTTCTTC; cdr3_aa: CASSGGTSGRSAYNEQFF